Following are 11 T cell receptor beta chains from one sample sequenced in a study of T cells in Graves' hyperthyroidism and ophthalmopathy (dated by TCRdb to about 2019). To prepare the library, multiplex PCR was applied. Reads for this sample came from an Illumina HiSeq 2000. The TCR beta CDR3 regions were amplified from RNA transcripts. For the first round of RT-PCR on the TCR CDR3, the HTBI primer set was used together with the Qiagen OneStep RT-PCR kit. TCRdb trimmed public reads at Q25 via fastp, called clones via MiXCR and kept in-frame beta chains. Records with the same CDR3 protein are collapsed into one entry carrying the most frequent genes and DNA. This sample is represented by under 400,000 distinct CDR3 sequences; approximately 14% of them were singletons. The leading ten clones occupy approximately 11% of the sample. Material for sequencing was blood. Receptors originate from a woman aged 60 to 75 with Graves' hyperthyroidism.

The J gene is TRBJ1-3, the V gene TRBV19, with 7 bases aligning to TRBD1. J gave up 0 bases and V 1 base, and 9 bases lay outside the gene matches. From germline, CDR1 is LNHDA and CDR2 SQIVND (reference sequence). The CDR3 has 18 residues. CDR3 sequence (DNA): TGTGCCAGTAGTATAGTGGGACAGCTCCCCACCTCTGGAAACACCATATATTTT. Encoded protein: CASSIVGQLPTSGNTIYF. Full variable domain (missing parts from reference TRBV19 and TRBJ1-3): DGGITQSPKYLFRKEGQNVTLSCEQNLNHDAMYWYRQDPGQGLRLIYYSQIVNDFQKGDIAEGYSVSREKKESFPLTVTSAQKNPTAFYLCASSIVGQLPTSGNTIYFGEGSWLTVV.

There are many counts of this clonotype. This chain connects TRBV27 to TRBJ2-5, with D maybe TRBD2 (5 bases). In germline, CDR1 is MNHEY, CDR2 SMNVEV (reference sequence). V was trimmed by 5 bases and J by 7 bases, leaving 11 bases between them. This CDR3 contains 12 residues. The CDR3 sequence is CASSVVAGTQYF. CDR3 coding DNA: TGTGCCAGCAGTGTGGTGGCGGGGACCCAGTACTTC.

The rearrangement uses TRBV24-1 and TRBJ1-4, with 8 bases fitting TRBD1. In germline, CDR1 is KGHDR, CDR2 SFDVKD. The CDR3 loop spans 15 amino acids. V lost 9 bases to trimming and J lost 7 bases; unmatched junction nucleotides: 12. The CDR3 DNA follows: TGTGCCACCTCCTCAACAGGGGGAGTCGGTGAAAAACTGTTTTTT. The encoded protein is CATSSTGGVGEKLFF.

This clonotype was seen at least ten times. The chain employs TRBV12-3 or TRBV12-4 and TRBJ2-5; D is unclear. V dropped 5 bases and J dropped 1 base, with 2 bases sitting between them. The CDR3 is made up of 11 amino acids. Written as DNA, the CDR3 is TGTGCCAGCAGTACCCAAGAGACCCAGTACTTC. It specifies CASSTQETQYF.

The chain carries TRBV28 and TRBJ2-7; TRBD2 matches 16 bases. Unmatched junction bases numbered 7, after V lost 5 bases and J lost 6 bases. The germline V gene has CDR1 MDHEN and CDR2 SYDVKM. The CDR3 sequence is 16 residues long. The CDR3 here is CASSRTGTSGRAEQYF. The CDR3 nucleotides read TGTGCCAGCAGTCGTACCGGGACTAGCGGGAGGGCCGAGCAGTACTTC.

On this clonotype: A read error may produce the germline difference seen at one junction end. V usage is TRBV20-1 and J usage is TRBJ2-2; D call uncertain. This CDR3 is built from 14 residues. From germline, CDR1 is DFQATT and CDR2 SNEGSKA (reference sequence). CDR3 sequence: CSAAGPHNIGELFF. As DNA, the CDR3 is TGCAGTGCGGCCGGGCCCCACAACATCGGGGAGCTGTTTTTT.

The chain carries TRBV18 and TRBJ2-1, with D maybe TRBD2 (5 bases). V was shortened by 3 bases and J by 7 bases, with 10 bases between the two germline ends. Germline CDR1 is KGHSH and CDR2 is LQKENI. This CDR3 has 13 amino acids. The CDR3 is CASSPGRGNEQFF. CDR3 nucleotide sequence: TGTGCCAGCTCACCCGGACGGGGAAATGAGCAGTTCTTC.

This clonotype was detected ten times or more. The rearrangement uses TRBV5-4 and TRBJ2-5, with D maybe TRBD2 (6 bases). Germline V lookup: CDR1 SGHNT, CDR2 YYREEE (reference sequence). V was cut by 7 bases and J by 5 bases, with 21 bases left in between. CDR3 length: 15 residues. CDR3 nucleotide sequence: TGTGCCAGCCGTTCTACGGGACTCTCAATGGAGACCCAGTACTTC. Its protein is CASRSTGLSMETQYF. The complete variable domain, with remaining parts taken from reference TRBV5-4 and TRBJ2-5, reads ETGVTQSPTHLIKTRGQQVTLRCSSQSGHNTVSWYQQALGQGPQFIFQYYREEENGRGNFPPRFSGLQFPNYSSELNVNALELDDSALYLCASRSTGLSMETQYFGPGTRLLVL.

The V gene is TRBV5-6, the J gene TRBJ2-7; 12 bases are a match to TRBD2. The CDR3 contains 18 residues. V shed 3 bases and J 3 bases; nucleotides not matched to a gene: 13. Germline CDR1 is SGHDT and CDR2 is YYEEEE. CDR3 residues: CASSSEGMLLAGGYEQYF. CDR3 coding DNA: TGTGCCAGCAGCTCCGAGGGGATGCTACTAGCGGGAGGCTACGAGCAGTACTTC.

This chain uses TRBV7-9 with TRBJ2-1; weak D call: TRBD2 (6 bases). Trimming pared 3 bases from V and 9 bases from J, leaving 15 bases between. This CDR3 has 14 residues. From germline, CDR1 is SEHNR and CDR2 FQNEAQ (reference sequence). CDR3 nucleotides: TGTGCCAGCAGCTTGAGTCTAGCGAGAGGTGAGCAGTTCTTC. As protein: CASSLSLARGEQFF.

The V and J genes are TRBV29-1 and TRBJ2-5; D remains ambiguous. CDR1 and CDR2 (germline): SQVTM, ANQGSEA. V shed 4 bases and J shed 0 bases, with 6 bases lying between them. The CDR3 loop spans 12 amino acids. CDR3 loop: CSVGSNQETQYF. The DNA for the CDR3 is TGCAGCGTTGGATCTAACCAAGAGACCCAGTACTTC.